This passage covers 15 T cell receptor beta chains from one sample sequenced in a study of T-cell reconstitution after alpha-beta-depleted transplantation in children. A library of TCRbeta sequences, prepared with unique molecular identifiers, was generated. TCRdb re-called the PCR reads through MiXCR, storing one row per CDR3 protein. The sample has under 300,000 distinct CDR3 sequences; 9.5% to 13% are singletons. The sample was peripheral blood, taken 180 days after TCRalphabeta/CD19-depleted stem cell transplant. The receptors derive from a male patient between 2 and 10 years old who had a stem cell transplant for chronic granulomatous disease, so the T cells may come from the graft donor.

The V call is TRBV6-6, the J call TRBJ2-3; D is ambiguous. Germline CDR1 MNHNY, CDR2 SVGAGI (reference sequence). The V end lost 5 bases, the J end lost 2 bases, and 8 bases lay between the germline ends. CDR3 size: 13 residues. Here the CDR3 DNA reads TGTGCCAGCAGTAAGGACGTCACAGATACGCAGTATTTT. Its protein product is CASSKDVTDTQYF.

This clonotype was seen ten or more times. The chain is built from TRBV12-3 or TRBV12-4 and TRBJ2-2; D is possibly TRBD1 (6 bases). Trimming removed 5 bases from V and 4 bases from J, with 14 bases in between. This CDR3 has 15 amino acids. The chain's CDR3 is CASSPNRAGTGELFF. The CDR3 coding sequence is TGTGCCAGCAGTCCAAACAGGGCGGGCACCGGGGAGCTGTTTTTT.

Ten or more counts support this clonotype. This sequence joins TRBV28 and TRBJ2-4, with a possible D match to TRBD1 (7 bases). The CDR3 extends over 15 amino acids. Germline V CDR1 and CDR2: MDHEN, SYDVKM. The V and J ends lost 6 bases and 1 base respectively, with 13 bases between them. The CDR3 sequence is CASSRPGGAKNIQYF. CDR3 nucleotides: TGTGCCAGCAGCCGGCCAGGGGGGGCCAAAAACATTCAGTACTTC.

This clonotype was recorded at least ten times. The chain uses TRBV20-1 and TRBJ1-5, with a possible D match to TRBD1 (6 bases). Germline V CDR1 and CDR2: DFQATT, SNEGSKA (reference sequence). CDR3 length equals 15 residues. V shed 0 bases and J shed 4 bases, with 13 bases lying between them. The CDR3 is CSARDSGAGNQPQHF. The CDR3 DNA reads as TGCAGTGCTAGAGATTCGGGGGCGGGAAATCAGCCCCAGCATTTT.

There are many counts of this clonotype. V and J are TRBV5-6 and TRBJ2-5; the D gene is possibly TRBD1 (6 bases). CDR1 and CDR2 from the germline V gene are SGHDT and YYEEEE. The CDR3 is made up of 20 amino acids. Trimming pared 0 bases from V and 1 base from J, leaving 25 bases between. The CDR3 coding sequence is TGTGCCAGCAGCTTGGCTCTTGAAGTCGGTCGGGACATGTTCCAAGAGACCCAGTACTTC. Protein sequence: CASSLALEVGRDMFQETQYF.

CDR3 nucleotides: TGTGCCAGCAGTCCGGGAGGTCGGCGAGCCTACAATGAGCAGTTCTTC. This sequence encodes CASSPGGRRAYNEQFF. The chain couples TRBV28 to TRBJ2-1, with 7 bases fitting TRBD2. The trim removed 5 bases at V and 2 bases at J, leaving 9 bases unmatched. This CDR3 is built from 16 residues. Germline V lookup: CDR1 MDHEN, CDR2 SYDVKM.

Many counts were recorded for this clonotype. The chain joins TRBV10-3 to TRBJ2-1, with 8 bases aligning to TRBD1. J gave up 8 bases and V 3 bases, and 6 bases lay outside the gene matches. The CDR3 covers 14 residues. Germline loops: CDR1 ENHRY, CDR2 SYGVKD. For the CDR3, the DNA is TGTGCCATCAGTGACCAGGGGGCAGGATATGAGCAGTTCTTC. Protein product: CAISDQGAGYEQFF.

This clonotype was counted only a few times. The chain links TRBV6-1 to TRBJ1-2, with D possibly TRBD1 on 5 matching bases. Germline values: CDR1 MNHNS, CDR2 SASEGT. The CDR3 contains 15 residues. Trimming took off 2 bases at V and 2 bases at J, with 12 bases between the two ends. CDR3 sequence reads: CASSEHGGANYGYTF. DNA of the CDR3: TGTGCCAGCAGTGAACATGGAGGGGCGAACTATGGCTACACCTTC.

This clonotype showed up many times. This chain's CDR3 is CASSYNSLLGVNTEAFF. Here the CDR3 DNA reads TGTGCCAGCAGTTACAACAGCCTACTCGGGGTGAACACTGAAGCTTTCTTT. This chain connects TRBV6-2 or TRBV6-3 to TRBJ1-1; no clear D. Deletions cut 2 bases from V and 0 bases from J, with 16 bases between. CDR3 length: 17 amino acids. Germline loops: CDR1 MNHEY, CDR2 SVGEGT.

Turning to this clonotype: A clone one base away is much larger, so this may be a read error. The chain uses TRBV20-1 and TRBJ2-7; 10 nucleotides agree with TRBD2. Germline V lookup: CDR1 DFQATT, CDR2 SNEGSKA (reference sequence). The CDR3 length is 15 residues. CDR3 DNA: TGCAGTGATAGAGATCGCCTAGCGGGAGTCTACGAGCAGTACTTC. Residues: CSDRDRLAGVYEQYF.

This clonotype was recorded many times. CDR3 amino acids: CSAGPAYEQYF. The CDR3 bases are TGCAGTGCGGGCCCAGCCTACGAGCAGTACTTC. This chain connects TRBV20-1 to TRBJ2-7; D call uncertain. Trimming shortened V by 6 bases and J by 2 bases, and 8 bases separated the two germline ends. The CDR3 contains 11 residues. CDR1 and CDR2 (germline): DFQATT, SNEGSKA (reference sequence).

In this sample, this clonotype turned up many times. The chain links TRBV19 to TRBJ2-7; D may be TRBD2 (5 bases). CDR1 is LNHDA, CDR2 SQIVND, per germline (reference sequence). The CDR3 runs to 13 residues. V shed 1 base and J shed 3 bases, with 7 bases lying between them. CDR3 coding DNA: TGTGCCAGTAGTATAGGGAGGAGCTACGAGCAGTACTTC. Its translation: CASSIGRSYEQYF.

Remarks on this clonotype: A much larger clone lies one base from this, so it may be a read error. This chain uses TRBV5-1 with TRBJ2-7, with TRBD2 identical over 11 bases. Germline V gene sequence: CDR1 SGHRS, CDR2 YFSETQ. J gave up 4 bases and V 7 bases, and 10 bases lay outside the gene matches. The CDR3 is 15 amino acids. In DNA, the CDR3 is TGCGCCAGCGCAACTAGCGGGAGAGGGGTGTACGAGCAGTACTTC. It specifies CASATSGRGVYEQYF.

This clonotype was counted at least ten times. The gene calls are TRBV5-1 and TRBJ2-7; D unresolved. Trimming cost V 0 bases and J 2 bases, with 9 bases left between them. The CDR3 is made up of 14 amino acids. Germline V gives CDR1 SGHRS, CDR2 YFSETQ. In nucleotides, the CDR3 is TGCGCCAGCAGCTTGGTACCCGGCCCCTACGAGCAGTACTTC. The encoded protein is CASSLVPGPYEQYF.

This clonotype was seen many times. This sequence joins TRBV5-6 and TRBJ2-4; the D gene is possibly TRBD2 (6 bases). The V end lost 1 base, the J end lost 3 bases, and 14 bases lay between the germline ends. The germline V gene encodes CDR1 SGHDT and CDR2 YYEEEE. The CDR3 runs to 16 residues. CDR3 loop: CASSLWGDLSKNIQYF. The CDR3 DNA reads as TGTGCCAGCAGCTTGTGGGGGGACCTCAGCAAAAACATTCAGTACTTC.